These T cell receptor beta chains were read from a single sample in a study of spatial heterogeneity in lung cancer. TCRdb re-analysed the 5' RACE reads in MiXCR, keeping a single row per CDR3 protein. The sample shows some 87,000 distinct CDR3 sequences, around 10% of them seen only once. Specimen: PBMCs, collected at surgery. The receptors shown here come from a male donor with early-stage non-small cell lung cancer. Each CDR3 is given with its conserved first and last residue. D genes are given only for firm matches. Rows may omit the clone size; those that give it use once, few, many or a size class.

d_gene: .
j_gene: TRBJ2-2
abundance: .
v_gene: TRBV2
CDR3aa: CASIAERADPGELFF
CDR3nt: TGTGCCAGCATAGCGGAGCGGGCGGACCCCGGGGAGCTGTTTTTT

d_gene: .
j_gene: TRBJ2-4
abundance: .
v_gene: TRBV12-2
CDR3aa: CASRFDRGHAKNIQYF
CDR3nt: TGTGCAAGTCGCTTCGACAGGGGGCATGCCAAAAACATTCAGTACTTC

d_gene: TRBD1
j_gene: TRBJ1-1
abundance: many
v_gene: TRBV6-5
CDR3aa: CASSYSGQMNTEAFF
CDR3nt: TGTGCCAGCAGTTATTCGGGACAGATGAACACTGAAGCTTTCTTT

d_gene: .
j_gene: TRBJ1-4
abundance: .
v_gene: TRBV20-1
CDR3aa: CSGRGGGEKLFF
CDR3nt: TGCAGTGGAAGGGGCGGGGGTGAAAAACTGTTTTTT

d_gene: TRBD2
j_gene: TRBJ2-1
abundance: many
v_gene: TRBV28
CDR3aa: CASRAGGRNEQFF
CDR3nt: TGTGCCAGCAGAGCGGGAGGACGGAATGAGCAGTTCTTC

d_gene: .
j_gene: TRBJ2-6
abundance: few
v_gene: TRBV29-1
CDR3aa: CSVEGSGANVLTF
CDR3nt: TGCAGCGTTGAAGGCTCTGGGGCCAACGTCCTGACTTTC

d_gene: TRBD2
j_gene: TRBJ2-3
abundance: few
v_gene: TRBV20-1
CDR3aa: CSAIAGAGDTQYF
CDR3nt: TGCAGTGCCATAGCGGGGGCGGGGGATACGCAGTATTTT

d_gene: TRBD1
j_gene: TRBJ2-7
abundance: .
v_gene: TRBV4-3
CDR3aa: CASSQEGRTGRFEQYF
CDR3nt: TGCGCCAGCAGCCAAGAGGGCCGGACAGGGCGGTTCGAGCAGTACTTC

d_gene: .
j_gene: TRBJ2-7
abundance: .
v_gene: TRBV20-1
CDR3aa: CSAVRDPTYEQYF
CDR3nt: TGCAGTGCGGTCCGGGACCCTACCTACGAGCAGTACTTC

d_gene: .
j_gene: TRBJ1-6
abundance: once
v_gene: TRBV3-1
CDR3aa: CASSQGGIYNSPLHF
CDR3nt: TGTGCCAGCAGCCAAGGGGGGATTTATAATTCACCCCTCCACTTT

d_gene: .
j_gene: TRBJ2-1
abundance: few
v_gene: TRBV6-1
CDR3aa: CASSLRPGGTYNEQFF
CDR3nt: TGTGCCAGCAGTCTCAGGCCTGGGGGGACCTACAATGAGCAGTTCTTC

d_gene: .
j_gene: TRBJ2-5
abundance: .
v_gene: TRBV12-3/TRBV12-4
CDR3aa: CASRWAKETQYF
CDR3nt: TGTGCCAGCAGGTGGGCGAAAGAGACCCAGTACTTC

d_gene: .
j_gene: TRBJ1-6
abundance: many
v_gene: TRBV9
CDR3aa: CASSPGNPYNSPLHF
CDR3nt: TGTGCCAGCAGCCCTGGCAACCCCTATAATTCACCCCTCCACTTT